This TCR beta chain was sequenced during a study of siplizumab effects on memory and regulatory T cells. V shed 5 bases and J shed 4 bases, with 17 bases lying between them. Germline V gene lookup returns CDR1 LNHDA and CDR2 SQIVND (reference sequence). The CDR3 has 15 amino acids. Comments on this clone: Antigen: not known.

Approximately 10^5 TCR templates underwent assay in every sample. Sequencing was performed with immunoSEQ multiplex PCR; in TCRdb, only in-frame clones are kept and a portion is missing. The table records about 120,000 clones, roughly 94% of them present only once. Whole-study results and caveats: The authors mapped only a minor fraction of alloreactive clones to unstimulated subsets. Only a minority of proliferating CD4+ or CD8+ clones had an assignable naive or memory phenotype, with roughly 75-95% lacking one. Naive T cells looked more diverse than memory cells, and they looked like major contributors to the alloresponse.

The chain links TRBV19 to TRBJ1-2; unclear D gene. This clonotype was obtained from a human donor in good health. Sequencing input: non-Treg CD4+ T cells sorted from blood. CDR3 sequence: CASSSHVGKSYGYTF. In DNA, the CDR3 is TGTGCCAGTAGTTCCCATGTGGGGAAGTCCTATGGCTACACCTTC. The variable domain in full, with the rest retrieved from reference TRBV19 and TRBJ1-2, is DGGITQSPKYLFRKEGQNVTLSCEQNLNHDAMYWYRQDPGQGLRLIYYSQIVNDFQKGDIAEGYSVSREKKESFPLTVTSAQKNPTAFYLCASSSHVGKSYGYTFGSGTRLTVV.